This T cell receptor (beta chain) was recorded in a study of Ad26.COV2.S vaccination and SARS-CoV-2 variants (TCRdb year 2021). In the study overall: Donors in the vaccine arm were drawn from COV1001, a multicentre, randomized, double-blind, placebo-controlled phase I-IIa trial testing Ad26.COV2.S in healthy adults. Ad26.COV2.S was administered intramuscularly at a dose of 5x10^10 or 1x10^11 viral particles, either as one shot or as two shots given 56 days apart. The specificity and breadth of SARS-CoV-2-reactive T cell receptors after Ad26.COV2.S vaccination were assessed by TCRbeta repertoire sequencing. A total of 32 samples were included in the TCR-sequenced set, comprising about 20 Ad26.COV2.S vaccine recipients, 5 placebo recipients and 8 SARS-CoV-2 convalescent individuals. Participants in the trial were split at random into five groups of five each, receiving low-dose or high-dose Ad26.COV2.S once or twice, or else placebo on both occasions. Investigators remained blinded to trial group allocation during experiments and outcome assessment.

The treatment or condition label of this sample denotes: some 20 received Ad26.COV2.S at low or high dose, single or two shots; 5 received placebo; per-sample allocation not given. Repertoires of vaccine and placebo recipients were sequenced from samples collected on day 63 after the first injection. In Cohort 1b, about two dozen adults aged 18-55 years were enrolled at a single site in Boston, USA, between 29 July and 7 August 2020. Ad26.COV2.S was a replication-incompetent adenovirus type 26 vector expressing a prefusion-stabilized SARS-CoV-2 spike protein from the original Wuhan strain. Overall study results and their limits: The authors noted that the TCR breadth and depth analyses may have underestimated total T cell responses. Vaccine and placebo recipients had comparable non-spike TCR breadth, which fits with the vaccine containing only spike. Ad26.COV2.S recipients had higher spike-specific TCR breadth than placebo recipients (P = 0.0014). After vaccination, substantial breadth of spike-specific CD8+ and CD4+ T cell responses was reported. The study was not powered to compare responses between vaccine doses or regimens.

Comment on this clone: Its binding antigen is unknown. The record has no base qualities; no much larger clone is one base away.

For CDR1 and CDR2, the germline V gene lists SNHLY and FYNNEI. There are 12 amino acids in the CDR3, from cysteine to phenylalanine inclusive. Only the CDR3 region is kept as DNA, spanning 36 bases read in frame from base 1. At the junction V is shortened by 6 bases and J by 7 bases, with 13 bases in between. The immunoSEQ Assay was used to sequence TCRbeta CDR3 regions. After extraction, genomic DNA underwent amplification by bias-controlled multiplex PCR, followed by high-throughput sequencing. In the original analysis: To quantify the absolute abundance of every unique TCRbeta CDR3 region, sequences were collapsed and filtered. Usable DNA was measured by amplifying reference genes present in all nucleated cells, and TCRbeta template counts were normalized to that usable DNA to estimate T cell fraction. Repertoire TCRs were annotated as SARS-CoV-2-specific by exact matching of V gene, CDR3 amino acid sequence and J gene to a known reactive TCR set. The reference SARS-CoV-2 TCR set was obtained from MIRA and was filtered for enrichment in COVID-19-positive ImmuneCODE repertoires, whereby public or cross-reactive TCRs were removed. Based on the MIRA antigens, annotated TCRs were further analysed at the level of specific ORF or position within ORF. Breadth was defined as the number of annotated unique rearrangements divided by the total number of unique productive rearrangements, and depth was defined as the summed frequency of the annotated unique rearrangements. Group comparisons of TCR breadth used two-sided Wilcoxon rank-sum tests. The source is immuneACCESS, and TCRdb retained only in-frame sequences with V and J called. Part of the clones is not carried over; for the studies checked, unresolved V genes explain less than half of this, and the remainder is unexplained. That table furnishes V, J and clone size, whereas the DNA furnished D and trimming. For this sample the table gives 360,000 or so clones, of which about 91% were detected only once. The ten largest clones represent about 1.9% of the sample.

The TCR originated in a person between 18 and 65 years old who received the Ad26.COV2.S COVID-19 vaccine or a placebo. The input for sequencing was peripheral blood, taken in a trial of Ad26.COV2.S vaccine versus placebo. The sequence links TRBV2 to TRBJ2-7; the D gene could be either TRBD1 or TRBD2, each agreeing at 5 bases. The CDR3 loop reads CASRGLSGEQYF. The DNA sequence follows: TGTGCCAGCAGAGGACTCTCAGGGGAGCAGTACTTC.